This TCR beta chain is from a study of shared clonotypes between healthy human individuals (dated by TCRdb to about 2020). For the wider study: The cohort comprised a couple of women and a few men aged 18 to 49 years. For each donor, CD4 naive and CD4 memory were each given three plates, CD8 naive was given two plates, and CD8 memory was given one plate. To estimate repertoire size and how much clonotype sharing occurs between individuals, the study deeply sequenced the blood TCR repertoires of several healthy adults. Different laboratories and diverse techniques were used to prepare libraries and sequence TCR repertoires, to increase sequencing depth and limit assay-specific biases. Between about 0.85 and 9.5 billion PBMCs per donor were obtained by leukapheresis.

CD8 naive samples were obtained by positive selection for CCR7 among CD45RO-negative cells, yielding a CD45RA+CCR7+ population from which TemRA cells were excluded. Donors were healthy HIV-negative adults with no recently reported acute infections or vaccinations. Every donor was a Caucasian adult living in Nashville, Tennessee, USA. Blood was obtained by leukapheresis, after which PBMCs were separated by Ficoll-Histopaque density gradient centrifugation and cryopreserved in liquid nitrogen vapor phase. Analytical flow cytometry was used to check the purity and quantity of each magnetically sorted T cell population. Genomic DNA was isolated from every sorted fraction and measured by UV absorbance on a Nanodrop 2000c. What the work shows at the level of the full study, not this receptor alone: Higher generation probabilities were observed for clonotypes shared by all four sorted-subset donors than for non-shared clonotypes. Incomplete sequencing was indicated by rarefaction of sorted-subset datasets, despite the large sequencing depth. Only blood was sampled, and tissue TCR repertoires likely differ from those in blood. Pairwise subsampling led to the expectation that sequencing depth would affect the degree of clonotype sharing among donors. Around 5.4% of naive CD4, 3.5% of naive CD8, roughly 2.4% of memory CD4, and over 0.35% of memory CD8 clonotypes were shared across four donors. The genetic and exposure-history diversity represented was limited by the small number of donors. Estimated clonotype richness was generally larger for naive than for memory subsets.

TCR CDR3 regions were amplified from genomic DNA by multiplex PCR using the deep immunoSEQ assay. Extracted genomic DNA from each cell subset was distributed evenly across all wells of several immunoSEQ 96-well plates, and each plate was treated as a replicate. For sorted subsets, each replicate PCR was loaded with roughly 200 ng genomic DNA, equivalent to some 31,000 T cell genomes. Purified libraries were quantified with a Qubit 3.0 fluorometer, sized on a Bioanalyzer 2100, and re-quantified with the KAPA Library Quantification kit. Each immunoSEQ 96-well plate was sequenced on its own single-read 150-cycle Illumina NextSeq 550 flow cell. The paper's processing steps were these. Because the immunoSEQ output held only junctional sequences and lacked quality scores, the filtering could not match the filtering applied to full-length reads. To assign V/J genes and CDR3, sequences were annotated against IMGT germline references using PyIR, a Python wrapper for IgBLAST v1.9. Reads were removed for weak V/J assignments (E-value above 1e-6), missing CDR3, stop codons, out-of-frame junctions, or ambiguous translated residues. V3J clonotypes were defined as sequences sharing the same inferred V gene, J gene, and CDR3 amino acid sequence. Percentage overlap between repertoires was calculated by dividing the number of shared unique clonotypes by the size of the smaller repertoire. RTK rarefaction, the Chao1 estimator, and Recon v2.1 estimates of unobserved clonotypes were used to assess repertoire richness. For all TCRbeta clonotypes obtained by the gDNA method from a handful of donors, generation probabilities were computed with OLGA. TCRdb limited this immuneACCESS table to in-frame rearrangements with V and J called. A share of clones is missing; checked studies link under half to unresolved V genes, and the rest is unexplained. The V and J calls and clone size are taken from that table; D and trimming were inferred from the DNA. This sample is represented by roughly 2.1 million clones; 90% to 95% of them were singletons. The top ten clonotypes cover around 1.7% of the sample.

Details on this clone: No antigen is known for it. No base quality values were provided; no much bigger clone lies one nucleotide off.

Trimming removed 1 base from V and 4 bases from J; the gene matches leave 4 bases unexplained. Including cysteine and phenylalanine, the CDR3 has 15 amino acids. Just CDR3 DNA is preserved here, 45 bases in frame from base 1. CDR1 SGHDN and CDR2 FVKESK were looked up in the germline V gene. The chain is encoded by TRBV14 joined to TRBJ2-1; TRBD1 agrees with 7 junctional bases. The TCR originated in a man aged 18 to 29 in good health. Some clones in this sample may be carry-over from other donors' samples. Source material: naive CD8+ T cells from PBMCs. The meaning of the sample's cell subset or site label: CD45RA+CCR7+. The CDR3 here reads CASSQAQGLYNEQFF. In nucleotides, the sequence is TGTGCCAGCAGCCAAGCACAGGGGTTGTACAATGAGCAGTTCTTC.